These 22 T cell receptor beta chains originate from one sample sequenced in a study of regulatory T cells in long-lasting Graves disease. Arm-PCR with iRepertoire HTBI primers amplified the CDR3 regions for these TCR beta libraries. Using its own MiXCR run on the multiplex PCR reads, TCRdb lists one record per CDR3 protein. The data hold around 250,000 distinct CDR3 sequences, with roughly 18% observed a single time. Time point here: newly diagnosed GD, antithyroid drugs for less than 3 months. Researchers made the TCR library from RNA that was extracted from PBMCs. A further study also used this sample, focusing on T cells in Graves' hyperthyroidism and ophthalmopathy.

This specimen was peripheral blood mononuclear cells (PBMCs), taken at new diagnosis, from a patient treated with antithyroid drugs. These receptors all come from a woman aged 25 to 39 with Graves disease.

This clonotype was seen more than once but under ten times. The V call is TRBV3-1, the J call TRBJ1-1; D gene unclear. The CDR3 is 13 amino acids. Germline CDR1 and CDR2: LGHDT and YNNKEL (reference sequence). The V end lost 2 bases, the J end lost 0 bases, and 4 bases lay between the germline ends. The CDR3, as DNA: TGTGCCAGCAGCCAAATCTTGAACACTGAAGCTTTCTTT. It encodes CASSQILNTEAFF.

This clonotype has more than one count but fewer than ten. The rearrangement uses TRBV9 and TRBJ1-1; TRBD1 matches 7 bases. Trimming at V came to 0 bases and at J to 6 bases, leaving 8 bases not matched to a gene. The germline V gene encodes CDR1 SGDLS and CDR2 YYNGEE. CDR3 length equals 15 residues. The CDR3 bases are TGTGCCAGCAGCGTAGACAGGGGACGAGGGGCTGAAGCTTTCTTT. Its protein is CASSVDRGRGAEAFF.

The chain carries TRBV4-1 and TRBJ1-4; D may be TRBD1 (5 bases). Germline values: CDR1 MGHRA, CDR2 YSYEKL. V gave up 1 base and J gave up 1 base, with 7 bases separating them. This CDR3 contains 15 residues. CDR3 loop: CASSQGGLTNEKLFF. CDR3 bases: TGCGCCAGCAGCCAAGGGGGCCTAACTAATGAAAAACTGTTTTTT.

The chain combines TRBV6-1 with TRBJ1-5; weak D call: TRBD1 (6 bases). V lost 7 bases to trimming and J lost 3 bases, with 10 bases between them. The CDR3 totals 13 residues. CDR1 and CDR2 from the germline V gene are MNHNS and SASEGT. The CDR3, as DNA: TGTGCCAGCATGTGGGGGCTCAATCAGCCCCAGCATTTT. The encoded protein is CASMWGLNQPQHF.

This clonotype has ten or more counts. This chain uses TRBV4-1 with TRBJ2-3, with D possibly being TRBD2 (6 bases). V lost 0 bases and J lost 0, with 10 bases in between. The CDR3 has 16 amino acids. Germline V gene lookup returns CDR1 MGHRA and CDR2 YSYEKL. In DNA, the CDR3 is TGCGCCAGCAGCCAAGAAGGCGGGGCTAGCACAGATACGCAGTATTTT. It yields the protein CASSQEGGASTDTQYF.

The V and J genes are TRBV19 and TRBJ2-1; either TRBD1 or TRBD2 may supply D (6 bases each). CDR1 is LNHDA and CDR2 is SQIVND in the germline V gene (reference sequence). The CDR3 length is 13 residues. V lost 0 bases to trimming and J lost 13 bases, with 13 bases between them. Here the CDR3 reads CASSIDWRGYQFF. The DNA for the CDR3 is TGTGCCAGTAGTATAGATTGGAGGGGGTACCAGTTCTTC.

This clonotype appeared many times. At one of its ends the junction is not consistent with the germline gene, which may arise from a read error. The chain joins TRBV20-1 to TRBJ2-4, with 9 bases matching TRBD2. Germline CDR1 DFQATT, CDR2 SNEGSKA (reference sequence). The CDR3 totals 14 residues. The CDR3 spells CSPSGDLAKNIQYF. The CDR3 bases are TGCAGTCCTAGCGGGGACCTAGCCAAAAACATTCAGTACTTC.

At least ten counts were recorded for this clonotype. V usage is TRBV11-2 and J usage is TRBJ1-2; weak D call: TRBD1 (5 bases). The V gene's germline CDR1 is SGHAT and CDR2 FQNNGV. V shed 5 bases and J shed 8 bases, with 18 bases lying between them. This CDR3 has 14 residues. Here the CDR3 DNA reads TGTGCCAGCAGCACCGGACGTACGAGGGGCGGCTACACCTTC. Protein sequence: CASSTGRTRGGYTF. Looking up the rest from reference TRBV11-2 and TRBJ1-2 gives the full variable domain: EAGVAQSPRYKIIEKRQSVAFWCNPISGHATLYWYQQILGQGPKLLIQFQNNGVVDDSQLPKDRFSAERLKGVDSTLKIQPAKLEDSAVYLCASSTGRTRGGYTFGSGTRLTVV.

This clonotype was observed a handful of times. The CDR3 loop is CASSPWTSQGNTIYF. Written as DNA, the CDR3 is TGTGCCAGCAGCCCGTGGACAAGTCAAGGAAACACCATATATTTT. The rearrangement joins TRBV4-2 to TRBJ1-3, with a possible D match to TRBD1 (5 bases). Germline V gene data show CDR1 as LGHNA and CDR2 as YNFKEQ. CDR3 length: 15 amino acids. Deletions cut 4 bases from V and 4 bases from J, with 14 bases between.

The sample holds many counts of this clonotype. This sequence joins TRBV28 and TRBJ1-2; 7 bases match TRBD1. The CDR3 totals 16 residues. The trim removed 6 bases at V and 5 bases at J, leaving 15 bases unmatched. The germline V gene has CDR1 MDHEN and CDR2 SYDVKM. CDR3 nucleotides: TGTGCCAGCAGGCCCCGGGACAGCCTCTTCTCATATGGCTACACCTTC. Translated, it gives CASRPRDSLFSYGYTF.

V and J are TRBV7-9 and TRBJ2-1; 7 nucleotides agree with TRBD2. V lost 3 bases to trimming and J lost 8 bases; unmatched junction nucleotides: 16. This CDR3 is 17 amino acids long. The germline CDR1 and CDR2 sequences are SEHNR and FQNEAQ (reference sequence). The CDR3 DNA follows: TGTGCCAGCAGCTTTAGTGGGGCGGCGGGAGCTAGGGATGAGCAGTTCTTC. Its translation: CASSFSGAAGARDEQFF.

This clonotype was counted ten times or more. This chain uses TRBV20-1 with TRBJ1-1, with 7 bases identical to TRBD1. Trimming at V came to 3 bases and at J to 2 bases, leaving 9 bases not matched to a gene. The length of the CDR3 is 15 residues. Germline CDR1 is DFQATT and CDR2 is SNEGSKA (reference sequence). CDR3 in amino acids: CSASPLWTGNTEAFF. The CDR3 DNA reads TGCAGTGCTAGCCCACTTTGGACAGGAAACACTGAAGCTTTCTTT.

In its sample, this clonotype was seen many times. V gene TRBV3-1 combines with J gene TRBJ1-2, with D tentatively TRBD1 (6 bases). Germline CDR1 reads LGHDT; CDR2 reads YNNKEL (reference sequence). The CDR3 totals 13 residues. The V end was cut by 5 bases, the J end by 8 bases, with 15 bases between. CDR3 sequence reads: CASSTPRGAGYTF. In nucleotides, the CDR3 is TGTGCCAGCAGCACCCCTCGGGGGGCGGGCTACACCTTC.

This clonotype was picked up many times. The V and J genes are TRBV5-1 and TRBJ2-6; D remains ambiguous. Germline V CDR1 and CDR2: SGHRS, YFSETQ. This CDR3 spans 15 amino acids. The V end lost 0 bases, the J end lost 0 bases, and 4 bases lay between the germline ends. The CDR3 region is CASSLGSSGANVLTF. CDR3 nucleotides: TGCGCCAGCAGCTTGGGTAGCTCTGGGGCCAACGTCCTGACTTTC.

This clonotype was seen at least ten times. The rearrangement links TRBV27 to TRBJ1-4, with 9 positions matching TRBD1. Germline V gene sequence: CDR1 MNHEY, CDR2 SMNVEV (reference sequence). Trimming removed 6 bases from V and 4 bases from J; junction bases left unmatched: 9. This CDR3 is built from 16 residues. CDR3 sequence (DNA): TGTGCCAGCAGCCAGACAGGGGGGAGTCTTAATGAAAAACTGTTTTTT. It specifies CASSQTGGSLNEKLFF. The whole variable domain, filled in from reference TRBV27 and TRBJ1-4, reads EAQVTQNPRYLITVTGKKLTVTCSQNMNHEYMSWYRQDPGLGLRQIYYSMNVEVTDKGDVPEGYKVSRKEKRNFPLILESPSPNQTSLYFCASSQTGGSLNEKLFFGSGTQLSVL.

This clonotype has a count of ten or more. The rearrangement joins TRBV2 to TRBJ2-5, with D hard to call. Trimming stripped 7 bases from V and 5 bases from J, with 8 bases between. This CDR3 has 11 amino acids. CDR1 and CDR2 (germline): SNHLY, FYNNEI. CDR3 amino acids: CASTLMETQYF. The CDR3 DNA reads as TGTGCCAGCACGCTTATGGAGACCCAGTACTTC.

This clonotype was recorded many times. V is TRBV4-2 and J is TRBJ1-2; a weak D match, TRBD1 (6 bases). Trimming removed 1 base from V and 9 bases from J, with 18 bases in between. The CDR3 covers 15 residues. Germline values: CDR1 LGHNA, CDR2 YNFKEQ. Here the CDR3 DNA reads TGTGCCAGCAGCCAAGTAGGGGGGCAGGGTAGTCGCTACACCTTC. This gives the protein CASSQVGGQGSRYTF.

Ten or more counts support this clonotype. The CDR3 DNA sequence: TGTGCCACCAAGACTAGCGAATTGTCATACAATGAGCAGTTCTTC. It codes for CATKTSELSYNEQFF. The V call is TRBV2, the J call TRBJ2-1, with 8 bases fitting TRBD2. This CDR3 is built from 15 residues. CDR1 and CDR2 from the germline V gene are SNHLY and FYNNEI. V lost 10 bases and J lost 4; bases outside the gene matches: 12.

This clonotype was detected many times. The CDR3 spells CASSESPQGGTEAFF. The CDR3, as DNA: TGTGCCAGCAGTGAATCGCCCCAGGGGGGCACTGAAGCTTTCTTT. V is TRBV6-1 and J is TRBJ1-1; 7 bases match TRBD1. There are 15 residues in the CDR3. Germline values: CDR1 MNHNS, CDR2 SASEGT. V lost 2 bases to trimming and J lost 4 bases; unmatched junction nucleotides: 7.

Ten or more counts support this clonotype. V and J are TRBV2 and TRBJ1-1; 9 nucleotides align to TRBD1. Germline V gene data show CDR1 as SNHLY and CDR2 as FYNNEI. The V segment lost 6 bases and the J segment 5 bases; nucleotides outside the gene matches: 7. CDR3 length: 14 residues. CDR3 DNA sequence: TGTGCCAGCAGCGAACAGGGGGCCGCGACTGAAGCTTTCTTT. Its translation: CASSEQGAATEAFF. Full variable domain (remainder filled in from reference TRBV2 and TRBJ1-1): EPEVTQTPSHQVTQMGQEVILRCVPISNHLYFYWYRQILGQKVEFLVSFYNNEISEKSEIFDDQFSVERPDGSNFTLKIRSTKLEDSAMYFCASSEQGAATEAFFGQGTRLTVV.

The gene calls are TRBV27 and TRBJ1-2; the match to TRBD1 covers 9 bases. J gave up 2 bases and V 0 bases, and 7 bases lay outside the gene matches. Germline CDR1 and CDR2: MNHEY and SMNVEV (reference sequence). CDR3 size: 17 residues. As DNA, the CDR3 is TGTGCCAGCAGTTTATCGGGGGACAGGGCGGGGAACTATGGCTACACCTTC. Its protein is CASSLSGDRAGNYGYTF.

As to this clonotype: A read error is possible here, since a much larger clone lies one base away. For the CDR3, the DNA is TGTGCCAGCAGCTCTACTCCGGGACAGGTATACGAGCAGCACTTC. Its protein product is CASSSTPGQVYEQHF. The chain links TRBV7-2 to TRBJ2-7; 8 positions match TRBD1. Germline-derived CDR1 and CDR2 are SGHTA and FQGNSA. The CDR3 length is 15 residues.